The 12 T cell receptor beta chains presented below share a single source sample, sequenced in a study of blood T cell repertoires in COVID-19. This table comes from immunoSEQ multiplex PCR, and its TCRdb copy is limited to in-frame clones, with some not included. The table records under 200,000 clones, approximately 87% of them present only once. The sequencing input was peripheral blood. The receptor set was obtained from a man younger than 35 with active or convalescent COVID-19.

The J gene is TRBJ1-1, the V gene TRBV12-3 or TRBV12-4; D is undetermined. Trimming took 8 bases from V and 1 from J, leaving 11 bases between them. The CDR3 consists of 13 residues. CDR3 protein: CASHSGENTEAFF. The DNA for the CDR3 is TGTGCCAGCCATTCCGGGGAGAACACTGAAGCTTTCTTT.

J is TRBJ1-4 and V is TRBV7-8, with 12 bases that match TRBD1. V was clipped by 5 bases and J by 7 bases; unmatched bases: 14. Per germline, CDR1 SGHVS and CDR2 FQNEAQ. This CDR3 comprises 18 residues. The CDR3 protein is CASSRRPGTGGSGEKLFF. The CDR3 DNA reads TGTGCCAGCAGCCGCCGTCCCGGGACAGGGGGCAGCGGTGAAAAACTGTTTTTT.

The chain joins TRBV13 to TRBJ2-1; 7 positions match TRBD1. This CDR3 spans 16 amino acids. V shed 3 bases and J 0 bases; nucleotides not matched to a gene: 5. Looked up from germline, CDR1 is PRHDT and CDR2 is FYEKMQ (reference sequence). This CDR3 is CASSLLGTDSYNEQFF. In nucleotides, the CDR3 is TGTGCCAGCAGCTTGCTCGGGACAGACTCCTACAATGAGCAGTTCTTC.

The rearrangement links TRBV3-1 (or the pseudogene TRBV3-2) to TRBJ2-7, with 9 bases fitting TRBD1. The CDR3 runs to 13 residues. In germline, CDR1 is LGHDT, CDR2 YNNKEL (reference sequence). The V segment lost 7 bases and the J segment 7 bases; nucleotides outside the gene matches: 8. The CDR3 is CASTYSTGGEQYV. CDR3 coding DNA: TGTGCCAGCACCTACTCGACAGGGGGTGAGCAGTACGTC.

CDR3: CASSPTADSHGYTF. The CDR3 DNA reads as TGTGCCAGCTCACCAACGGCAGATAGCCATGGCTACACCTTC. The chain has TRBV18 and TRBJ1-2; no clear D. Germline CDR1 KGHSH, CDR2 LQKENI. The CDR3 loop spans 14 amino acids. V lost 2 bases to trimming and J lost 6 bases, with 13 bases between them. The complete variable domain, with remaining parts taken from reference TRBV18 and TRBJ1-2, reads NAGVMQNPRHLVRRRGQEARLRCSPMKGHSHVYWYRQLPEEGLKFMVYLQKENIIDESGMPKERFSAEFPKEGPSILRIQQVVRGDSAAYFCASSPTADSHGYTFGSGTRLTVV.

V usage is TRBV5-1 and J usage is TRBJ1-1, with a tentative D call TRBD1 (6 bases). Looked up from germline, CDR1 is SGHRS and CDR2 is YFSETQ. V lost 2 bases and J lost 1, with 12 bases in between. This CDR3 comprises 15 residues. For the CDR3, the DNA is TGCGCCAGCAGCTTAACGAGGACAGCGAACACTGAAGCTTTCTTT. Amino acid sequence: CASSLTRTANTEAFF. The full variable domain, in which reference TRBV5-1 and TRBJ1-1 provide the parts outside the CDR3, is KAGVTQTPRYLIKTRGQQVTLSCSPISGHRSVSWYQQTPGQGLQFLFEYFSETQRNKGNFPGRFSGRQFSNSRSEMNVSTLELGDSALYLCASSLTRTANTEAFFGQGTRLTVV.

This chain joins TRBV7-6 and TRBJ1-6; D is undetermined. CDR3 length: 14 amino acids. The V gene lost 1 base and the J gene lost 9 bases, with 10 bases spanning the gap. CDR1 and CDR2 (germline): SGHVS, FNYEAQ. This chain's CDR3 is CASSLGQVRSPLHF. The CDR3 region has the DNA TGTGCCAGCAGCTTAGGGCAGGTCCGTTCACCCCTCCACTTT.

This chain links TRBV6-5 with TRBJ2-1; no clear D gene. This CDR3 spans 15 amino acids. V dropped 7 bases and J dropped 2 bases, with 15 bases sitting between them. CDR1 is MNHEY and CDR2 is SVGAGI in the germline V gene. This CDR3 is CASTPHSSPYNEQFF. DNA of the CDR3: TGTGCCAGCACGCCGCACTCCTCACCCTACAATGAGCAGTTCTTC.

The CDR3 region is CASRTAGGGIAGANVLTF. Written as DNA, the CDR3 is TGTGCCAGTAGGACAGCGGGAGGGGGGATCGCTGGGGCCAACGTCCTGACTTTC. The chain combines TRBV19 with TRBJ2-6, with 10 positions matching TRBD2. The CDR3 contains 18 residues. Germline CDR1 is LNHDA and CDR2 is SQIVND (reference sequence). With V trimmed by 6 bases and J by 2 bases, 10 bases remained unmatched.

This clone was seen only a few times. The rearrangement links TRBV7-6 to TRBJ1-6, with a weak D call TRBD1 (5 bases). CDR1 and CDR2 from the germline V gene are SGHVS and FNYEAQ. The CDR3 has 17 amino acids. The V end lost 2 bases, the J end lost 7 bases, and 18 bases lay between the germline ends. The DNA of the CDR3 is TGTGCCAGCAGCTTAAGAACGACAGCTACAAAAAATTCACCCCTCCACTTT. Protein sequence: CASSLRTTATKNSPLHF.

The J gene is TRBJ2-5, the V gene TRBV4-1, with TRBD2 as a possible D gene (7 bases). The CDR3 has 15 amino acids. The germline V gene encodes CDR1 MGHRA and CDR2 YSYEKL. With 0 bases removed from V and 4 bases from J, the gap between germline ends came to 12 bases. CDR3 DNA sequence: TGCGCCAGCAGCCAAGATACGGGGGGCGTAGAGACCCAGTACTTC. Translating gives CASSQDTGGVETQYF.

The J gene is TRBJ1-1, the V gene TRBV6-2 or TRBV6-3; maybe TRBD1 (5 bases). CDR3 length: 13 amino acids. Germline V gene data show CDR1 as MNHEY and CDR2 as SVGEGT. Trimming stripped 5 bases from V and 0 bases from J, with 7 bases between. In DNA form, the CDR3 reads TGTGCCAGCAGTCCGGGGGTGAACACTGAAGCTTTCTTT. This encodes CASSPGVNTEAFF.